This T cell receptor (beta chain) originates from a study of blood T cell repertoires in COVID-19. Overall study: Both acute and convalescent COVID-19 samples were obtained from the United States, Italy and Spain.

The method was immunoSEQ multiplex PCR; TCRdb's version includes in-frame clones alone and lacks a portion of them. The top ten clones hold under 7% of a sample with fewer than 350,000 clones, 80% to 95% of them seen once. There are 17 residues in the CDR3. V was pared by 0 bases and J by 5 bases, with 7 bases of the junction left unmatched. The V gene's germline CDR1 is MGHRA and CDR2 YSYEKL. This TCR was recovered from a woman under 40 with COVID-19, enrolled during active disease. V usage is TRBV4-1 and J usage is TRBJ2-5, with 12 bases matching TRBD2. The specimen was peripheral blood. CDR3 in amino acids: CASSQDLASGRGETQYF. The CDR3 DNA sequence: TGCGCCAGCAGCCAAGATCTGGCTAGCGGGAGGGGTGAGACCCAGTACTTC.